These 11 T cell receptor beta chains originate from one sample sequenced in a study of T cell responses to AZD1222 COVID-19 vaccine (dated by TCRdb to the early 2020s). The library was prepared using the immunoSEQ multiplex PCR assay. TCRdb carries this immuneACCESS record with in-frame sequences only. Its versions omit some clonotypes, under half of them owing to an unresolved V gene in the studies checked, with the rest unexplained. The sample includes around 120,000 clones, with about 90% observed a single time. The top ten clones comprise 14% of the sample. The sample's time point label is to be understood as: baseline before first vaccination. The source was peripheral blood, collected on day 0 of AZD1222 vaccination. The receptors come from an adult in good health.

This clone was detected once. V is TRBV19 and J is TRBJ2-6, with D perhaps matching TRBD1 or TRBD2 (5 bases each). The V end lost 6 bases, the J end lost 2 bases, and 14 bases lay between the germline ends. The CDR3 contains 16 residues. CDR1 and CDR2 (germline): LNHDA, SQIVND (reference sequence). CDR3 in amino acids: CASSGLRGAGANVLTF. DNA of the CDR3: TGTGCCAGTAGCGGTCTACGGGGCGCTGGGGCCAACGTCCTGACTTTC.

The chain is built from TRBV7-9 and TRBJ1-2, with D hard to call. This CDR3 region has 16 residues. The germline V gene has CDR1 SEHNR and CDR2 FQNEAQ (reference sequence). The germline V and J ends were trimmed by 3 bases and 6 bases, with 20 bases remaining between them. CDR3 protein: CASSFLTSVVGDGYTF. CDR3 sequence (DNA): TGTGCCAGCAGCTTCCTGACATCAGTGGTGGGTGATGGCTACACCTTC. Using reference TRBV7-9 and TRBJ1-2 for the parts outside the CDR3, the full variable domain is DTGVSQNPRHKITKRGQNVTFRCDPISEHNRLYWYRQTLGQGPEFLTYFQNEAQLEKSRLLSDRFSAERPKGSFSTLEIQRTEQGDSAMYLCASSFLTSVVGDGYTFGSGTRLTVV.

The V call is TRBV6-2 or TRBV6-3, the J call TRBJ1-5; D is possibly TRBD1 (5 bases). CDR1 and CDR2 from the germline V gene are MNHEY and SVGEGT. Trimming took off 2 bases at V and 4 bases at J, with 9 bases between the two ends. This CDR3 has 14 amino acids. The CDR3 loop reads CASSYPGLNQPQHF. CDR3 sequence (DNA): TGTGCCAGCAGTTACCCGGGACTGAATCAGCCCCAGCATTTT.

The V call is TRBV7-9, the J call TRBJ1-2; D not certain. The CDR3 totals 16 residues. V was clipped by 1 base and J by 8 bases, with 20 bases between them. Per germline, CDR1 SEHNR and CDR2 FQNEAQ (reference sequence). The CDR3 region has the DNA TGTGCCAGCAGCTTAGAATCAGGCGTGTTATCTCGGGGCTACACCTTC. The encoded protein is CASSLESGVLSRGYTF.

The chain recombines TRBV12-3 or TRBV12-4 with TRBJ1-5; 7 nucleotides line up with TRBD1. The CDR3 loop spans 13 amino acids. With V trimmed by 5 bases and J by 6 bases, 4 bases remained unmatched. In nucleotides, the CDR3 is TGTGCCAGCAGTGAGGGGGCCGGTCAGCCCCAGCATTTT. Translating gives CASSEGAGQPQHF.

The chain recombines TRBV27 with TRBJ2-7; 10 bases fit TRBD1. Germline V gene data show CDR1 as MNHEY and CDR2 as SMNVEV (reference sequence). The trim removed 6 bases at V and 3 bases at J, leaving 5 bases unmatched. The length of the CDR3 is 14 residues. The CDR3 coding sequence is TGTGCCAGCAGATTGACAGGGGGCGTCTACGAGCAGTACTTC. This encodes CASRLTGGVYEQYF.

J is TRBJ2-1 and V is TRBV29-1; no definite D call. This CDR3 has 14 amino acids. Germline assignment: CDR1 SQVTM and CDR2 ANQGSEA. The CDR3 DNA reads as TGCAGAGCCACCCGTAGACTTACCGACAATGAGCAGTTCTTC. Translated: CRATRRLTDNEQFF.

CDR3 protein: CASSYTKGQGLTGELFF. The CDR3 DNA reads as TGTGCCAGCAGTTACACTAAGGGACAGGGGCTCACCGGGGAGCTGTTTTTT. This sequence joins TRBV6-8 and TRBJ2-2, with TRBD1 matching 10 bases. The CDR3 consists of 17 residues. J was trimmed by 4 bases and V by 2 bases; bases with no gene match: 7. Germline V lookup: CDR1 MNHGY, CDR2 SAAAGT.

This chain connects TRBV11-3 to TRBJ2-2; 7 nucleotides line up with TRBD1. The CDR3 is made up of 17 amino acids. The V gene end was trimmed by 3 bases and the J gene end by 5 bases; junction bases not matched to a gene: 12. Germline CDR1 SGHNT, CDR2 YENEEA. The CDR3 loop reads CASSFVTVQGRTGELFF. The DNA of the CDR3 is TGTGCCAGCAGCTTCGTTACTGTACAGGGGCGAACCGGGGAGCTGTTTTTT.

The chain couples TRBV4-1 to TRBJ2-2; TRBD2 matches at 10 bases. This CDR3 has 16 amino acids. J gave up 4 bases and V 3 bases, and 5 bases lay outside the gene matches. Looked up from germline, CDR1 is MGHRA and CDR2 is YSYEKL. CDR3 residues: CASSHSGTSVTGELFF. The CDR3 nucleotides read TGCGCCAGCAGCCACTCCGGGACTAGCGTCACCGGGGAGCTGTTTTTT.

This chain connects TRBV30 to TRBJ1-5, with 7 bases lining up with TRBD1. The ends lost 6 bases at V and 8 bases at J; junction bases unmatched: 7. The CDR3 has 12 amino acids. CDR1 and CDR2 (germline): GTSNPN, SVGIG (reference sequence). The CDR3 loop is CACATGIEPQHF. For the CDR3, the DNA is TGTGCCTGCGCGACAGGGATTGAGCCCCAGCATTTT. Full variable domain (rest looked up from reference TRBV30 and TRBJ1-5): SQTIHQWPATLVQPVGSPLSLECTVEGTSNPNLYWYRQAAGRGLQLLFYSVGIGQISSEVPQNLSASRPQDRQFILSSKKLLLSDSGFYLCACATGIEPQHFGDGTRLSIL.